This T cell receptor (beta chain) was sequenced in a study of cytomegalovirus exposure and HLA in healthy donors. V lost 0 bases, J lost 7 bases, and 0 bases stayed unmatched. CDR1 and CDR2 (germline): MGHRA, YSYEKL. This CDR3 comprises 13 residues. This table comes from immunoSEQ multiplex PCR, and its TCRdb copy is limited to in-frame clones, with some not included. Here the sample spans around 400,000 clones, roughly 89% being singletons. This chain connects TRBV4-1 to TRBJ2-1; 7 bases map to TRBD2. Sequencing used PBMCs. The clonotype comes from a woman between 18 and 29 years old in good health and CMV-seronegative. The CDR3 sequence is CASSQEGGNEQFF. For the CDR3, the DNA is TGCGCCAGCAGCCAAGAGGGGGGGAATGAGCAGTTCTTC.